The 28 T cell receptor beta chains below were found in one sample sequenced in a study of blood T cell repertoires in COVID-19 (TCRdb year 2020). Receptor amplification or capture employed the immunoSEQ multiplex PCR assay. The immuneACCESS repertoire file appears here via TCRdb, limited to in-frame rearrangements. These files lack a portion of the clones; in checked studies, under half of the deficit traces to unresolved V genes, and the cause of the others is not known. A total of tens of thousands of clones appear in this sample, roughly nine tenths of them only once. The ten largest account for over 1.5% of the sample. The sample was peripheral blood. Receptors originate from a man aged 55 to 70 with acute or convalescent COVID-19.

The rearrangement links TRBV15 to TRBJ2-5; 9 bases match TRBD2. CDR3 length equals 16 residues. Germline trimming cut 1 base from V and 3 bases from J; bases unmatched to any gene: 6. CDR1 is LNHNV, CDR2 YYDKDF, per germline (reference sequence). The CDR3 DNA is TGTGCCACCAGCAGAGCCCTAGCGGGAAGGGAAGAGACCCAGTACTTC. This sequence encodes CATSRALAGREETQYF.

The chain is built from TRBV7-2 and TRBJ1-1, with TRBD1 matching 9 bases. From germline, CDR1 is SGHTA and CDR2 FQGNSA. This CDR3 region has 14 residues. V gave up 4 bases and J gave up 4 bases; unmatched junction bases: 4. CDR3: CASSSLQGATEAFF. CDR3 sequence (DNA): TGTGCCAGCAGCTCGCTACAGGGGGCCACTGAAGCTTTCTTT.

This chain joins TRBV10-3 and TRBJ1-4; TRBD1 matches 8 bases. Germline V gives CDR1 ENHRY, CDR2 SYGVKD. CDR3 length equals 14 residues. The trim removed 4 bases at V and 8 bases at J, leaving 6 bases unmatched. The CDR3 DNA follows: TGTGCCATCAGTGGTGACAGGGGAGAGGAAAAACTGTTTTTT. It translates to CAISGDRGEEKLFF.

The chain carries TRBV5-1 and TRBJ2-5, with 7 nucleotides matching TRBD1. Per germline, CDR1 SGHRS and CDR2 YFSETQ. The CDR3 has 15 residues. The V and J ends lost 3 bases and 1 base, in that order; junction bases with no gene match: 6. This CDR3 reads CASSSLTGAQETQYF. CDR3 nucleotide sequence: TGCGCCAGCAGCTCATTAACAGGGGCCCAAGAGACCCAGTACTTC.

The chain links TRBV4-2 to TRBJ1-2; D unresolved. The CDR3 sequence is 15 residues long. CDR1 LGHNA and CDR2 YNFKEQ come from the germline V gene. The V end lost 5 bases, the J end lost 4 bases, and 17 bases lay between the germline ends. The CDR3: CASSSVNPEGYGYTF. The CDR3 DNA follows: TGTGCCAGCAGCAGCGTGAACCCGGAGGGCTATGGCTACACCTTC.

The V gene is TRBV6-5, the J gene TRBJ2-3, with TRBD1 matching 10 bases. CDR1 and CDR2 from the germline V gene are MNHEY and SVGAGI. The CDR3 totals 15 residues. Trimming cost V 4 bases and J 5 bases; bases outside gene matches: 6. The CDR3 DNA is TGTGCCAGCAGTTCGACAGGGGGCAATCAAGATACGCAGTATTTT. Amino acid sequence: CASSSTGGNQDTQYF.

The V and J genes are TRBV6-6 and TRBJ2-1; a weak D match, TRBD2 (5 bases). V lost 5 bases, J lost 3 bases, and 17 bases lay in between. The length of the CDR3 is 16 residues. Germline CDR1 reads MNHNY; CDR2 reads SVGAGI (reference sequence). DNA for the CDR3: TGTGCCAGCAGTGTTAAAGGCGGGCTTGGCTACAATGAGCAGTTCTTC. It is translated as CASSVKGGLGYNEQFF.

The chain is built from TRBV27 and TRBJ2-1; TRBD2 aligns across 16 bases. V trimming: 3 bases; J trimming: 3 bases; junction bases outside the gene matches: 8. This CDR3 has 19 residues. Germline V lookup: CDR1 MNHEY, CDR2 SMNVEV (reference sequence). The CDR3 DNA reads TGTGCCAGCAGTTTCCTGGGACTAGCGGGAGGGGACCTCTACAATGAGCAGTTCTTC. Translated, it gives CASSFLGLAGGDLYNEQFF.

This chain uses TRBV7-8 with TRBJ1-6; unclear D gene. Trimming stripped 3 bases from V and 6 bases from J, with 12 bases between. CDR3 size: 15 residues. The V gene's germline CDR1 is SGHVS and CDR2 FQNEAQ. The CDR3 loop reads CASSFGVAGNSPLHF. CDR3 sequence (DNA): TGTGCCAGCAGCTTTGGGGTGGCGGGTAATTCACCCCTCCACTTT.

The chain is built from TRBV19 and TRBJ1-5; 10 nucleotides match TRBD1. With 5 bases clipped from V and 7 bases from J, the junction kept 8 bases outside the gene matches. CDR1 and CDR2 from the germline V gene are LNHDA and SQIVND (reference sequence). CDR3 length equals 15 residues. In DNA, the CDR3 is TGTGCCAGTAGTCCGGACAGGGGGGTAGGACAGCCCCAGCATTTT. Amino acids: CASSPDRGVGQPQHF.

The chain joins TRBV6-4 to TRBJ2-2; TRBD1 might be the D (6 bases). The germline CDR1 and CDR2 sequences are MRHNA and SNTAGT. The germline V and J ends were trimmed by 3 bases and 3 bases, with 11 bases remaining between them. CDR3 length: 15 amino acids. The CDR3 protein is CASSEKQGYTGELFF. CDR3 DNA sequence: TGTGCCAGCAGTGAGAAACAGGGATACACCGGGGAGCTGTTTTTT.

As regards this clone: Other DNA sequences from this sample encode an identical CDR3 as well. The rearrangement uses TRBV30 and TRBJ2-3; TRBD2 agrees at 10 bases. The V gene end was trimmed by 2 bases and the J gene end by 3 bases; junction bases not matched to a gene: 8. In germline, CDR1 is GTSNPN, CDR2 SVGIG (reference sequence). The length of the CDR3 is 16 residues. The CDR3 nucleotides read TGTGCCTGGAGTCTAAAAGCGGGGGGGCCGACAGATACGCAGTATTTT. This translates into CAWSLKAGGPTDTQYF.

The chain employs TRBV9 and TRBJ2-7; TRBD2 matches at 10 bases. Trimming at V came to 0 bases and at J to 6 bases, leaving 3 bases not matched to a gene. The CDR3 has 14 amino acids. CDR1 SGDLS and CDR2 YYNGEE come from the germline V gene. The CDR3 is CASSVGVAGGEQYF. CDR3 coding DNA: TGTGCCAGCAGCGTAGGGGTAGCGGGAGGCGAGCAGTACTTC.

In this sample, this clone turned up once. The chain recombines TRBV7-3 with TRBJ2-3; weak D call: TRBD2 (5 bases). This CDR3 has 13 residues. Trimming took 5 bases from V and 6 from J, leaving 12 bases between them. Germline V gene data show CDR1 as SGHTA and CDR2 as FQGTGA. The CDR3 region has the DNA TGTGCCAGCAGCCTAGTATCGGGGGATACGCAGTATTTT. Translation: CASSLVSGDTQYF.

The chain recombines TRBV9 with TRBJ2-1; 7 nucleotides line up with TRBD2. V trimming: 0 bases; J trimming: 5 bases; junction bases outside the gene matches: 11. The V gene's germline CDR1 is SGDLS and CDR2 YYNGEE. The CDR3 has 17 residues. DNA for the CDR3: TGTGCCAGCAGCGTAGGGTCGGGGGGAGGCTTTGACAATGAGCAGTTCTTC. Its protein product is CASSVGSGGGFDNEQFF.

This sequence joins TRBV10-1 and TRBJ2-2, with D maybe TRBD1 (7 bases). The CDR3 is 13 amino acids. Trimming stripped 6 bases from V and 5 bases from J, with 10 bases between. CDR1 is WNHNN and CDR2 is SYGVQD in the germline V gene (reference sequence). CDR3 region: CASREGATGELFF. CDR3 nucleotides: TGCGCCAGCAGGGAGGGGGCGACCGGGGAGCTGTTTTTT.

J is TRBJ2-1 and V is TRBV11-3; maybe TRBD2 (6 bases). Germline-derived CDR1 and CDR2 are SGHNT and YENEEA. This CDR3 has 15 residues. V lost 3 bases, J lost 4 bases, and 13 bases lay in between. CDR3 DNA sequence: TGTGCCAGCAGCTTTGCCGGGAGTGTATACAATGAGCAGTTCTTC. Its translation: CASSFAGSVYNEQFF.

The chain recombines TRBV28 with TRBJ2-5; D unclear. From germline, CDR1 is MDHEN and CDR2 SYDVKM. The CDR3 runs to 17 residues. V was pared by 1 base and J by 1 base, with 16 bases between. The CDR3 is CASSLFGVGDIQETQYF. In DNA form, the CDR3 reads TGTGCCAGCAGTTTATTCGGTGTAGGCGACATCCAAGAGACCCAGTACTTC.

This chain links TRBV7-9 with TRBJ2-2; D is perhaps TRBD1 (6 bases). The CDR3 contains 14 residues. CDR1 is SEHNR and CDR2 is FQNEAQ in the germline V gene (reference sequence). The V gene lost 2 bases and the J gene lost 6 bases, with 10 bases spanning the gap. DNA for the CDR3: TGTGCCAGCAGCTTATCACGGACAGCCGGGGAGCTGTTTTTT. It yields the protein CASSLSRTAGELFF.

The chain combines TRBV28 with TRBJ2-1, with 8 bases identical to TRBD2. CDR1 is MDHEN and CDR2 is SYDVKM in the germline V gene. The J segment lost 4 bases and the V segment lost 4 bases, leaving 3 bases of the junction unmatched. The CDR3 covers 14 residues. CDR3 residues: CASSSGLAYNEQFF. The CDR3 nucleotides are TGTGCCAGCAGTTCCGGACTAGCTTACAATGAGCAGTTCTTC. The whole variable domain, filled in from reference TRBV28 and TRBJ2-1, reads DVKVTQSSRYLVKRTGEKVFLECVQDMDHENMFWYRQDPGLGLRLIYFSYDVKMKEKGDIPEGYSVSREKKERFSLILESASTNQTSMYLCASSSGLAYNEQFFGPGTRLTVL.

The V gene is TRBV2, the J gene TRBJ1-2; tentatively, D is TRBD1 (5 bases). The CDR3 extends over 14 amino acids. The germline V and J ends were trimmed by 8 bases and 4 bases, with 17 bases remaining between them. Germline lookup yields CDR1 SNHLY and CDR2 FYNNEI. The CDR3 nucleotides read TGTGCCAGCCTCAGGGTCGGTAGGACCTATGGCTACACCTTC. This gives the protein CASLRVGRTYGYTF.

The rearrangement joins TRBV27 to TRBJ2-7, with 7 bases matching TRBD1. V lost 7 bases, J lost 1 base, and 7 bases stayed unmatched. This CDR3 is 14 amino acids long. The germline V gene has CDR1 MNHEY and CDR2 SMNVEV (reference sequence). CDR3 sequence (DNA): TGTGCCAGCATGAGGGACAGCGCGTCCTACGAGCAGTACTTC. Translating it yields CASMRDSASYEQYF.

This sequence joins TRBV5-1 and TRBJ2-3; D remains ambiguous. V was shortened by 0 bases and J by 2 bases, with 7 bases between the two germline ends. The germline gives CDR1 SGHRS, CDR2 YFSETQ. The CDR3 has 14 amino acids. The CDR3 is CASSLVNPTDTQYF. The DNA for the CDR3 is TGCGCCAGCAGCTTGGTCAATCCCACAGATACGCAGTATTTT.

The chain carries TRBV6-5 and TRBJ1-1; TRBD1 is a possible D gene (5 bases). V lost 7 bases to trimming and J lost 11 bases, with 17 bases between them. There are 12 residues in the CDR3. The V gene's germline CDR1 is MNHEY and CDR2 SVGAGI. CDR3 loop: CASINPGVGAFF. CDR3 DNA: TGTGCCAGCATCAATCCGGGGGTAGGGGCTTTCTTT.

The rearrangement joins TRBV28 to TRBJ1-5, with TRBD1 matching 8 bases. Germline V lookup: CDR1 MDHEN, CDR2 SYDVKM. This CDR3 is 14 amino acids long. V lost 2 bases, J lost 7 bases, and 4 bases stayed unmatched. The CDR3 nucleotides read TGTGCCAGCAGTTTACCAGGGGGCCCACAGCCCCAGCATTTT. Its protein product is CASSLPGGPQPQHF.

The chain carries TRBV4-3 and TRBJ2-7; TRBD2 matches 11 bases. J gave up 5 bases and V 4 bases, and 4 bases lay outside the gene matches. Germline CDR1 LGHNA, CDR2 YSLEER. The CDR3 has 14 amino acids. This chain's CDR3 is CASSRELAGDEQYF. CDR3 nucleotides: TGCGCCAGCAGCCGGGAACTAGCGGGAGACGAGCAGTACTTC.

V is TRBV11-3 and J is TRBJ2-5; D remains ambiguous. The V gene lost 4 bases and the J gene lost 2 bases, with 5 bases spanning the gap. The CDR3 consists of 12 residues. CDR1 and CDR2 from the germline V gene are SGHNT and YENEEA. CDR3 loop: CASSYSQETQYF. CDR3 nucleotide sequence: TGTGCCAGCAGCTACTCTCAAGAGACCCAGTACTTC.

Worth noting for this clone: Germline is not matched at one junction end, which may reflect a read error. This chain connects TRBV18 to TRBJ1-3; D is ambiguous. The CDR3 runs 15 residues. Looked up from germline, CDR1 is KGHSH and CDR2 is LQKENI. The CDR3 DNA sequence: TGTGCCAGCTCCCCACTCCCGAGCTCTGGAAACACCATATATTTT. Translation gives CASSPLPSSGNTIYF.